These 12 T cell receptor beta chains originate from one sample sequenced in a study of shared clonotypes between healthy human individuals. Sequencing used immunoSEQ multiplex PCR; TCRdb keeps in-frame clones, though not all of them. The sample records 2,500,000 or so clones, 90% to 95% being singletons. The source material was naive CD4+ T cells from PBMCs. This sample's subset: CD45RA+ positively selected. These receptors were taken from a man younger than 35 in good health. Some clones in this sample may be carry-over from other donors' samples.

V usage is TRBV6-6 and J usage is TRBJ2-7, with a weak D call TRBD2 (5 bases). The V and J ends lost 2 bases and 9 bases respectively, with 14 bases between them. The CDR3 loop spans 13 amino acids. Germline CDR1 reads MNHNY; CDR2 reads SVGAGI (reference sequence). CDR3: CASSYPLAGGQYF. CDR3 nucleotide sequence: TGTGCCAGCAGTTACCCCTTGGCGGGTGGGCAGTACTTC.

This clone was detected once. This chain joins TRBV7-3 and TRBJ2-1, with D possibly called TRBD1 or TRBD2 (6 bases each). Germline V gene data show CDR1 as SGHTA and CDR2 as FQGTGA. V gave up 5 bases and J gave up 1 base, with 15 bases separating them. There are 16 residues in the CDR3. CDR3 in amino acids: CASSPARGGSYNEQFF. In nucleotides, the CDR3 is TGTGCCAGCAGCCCAGCCCGAGGGGGGTCCTACAATGAGCAGTTCTTC.

Points on this clone: Other nucleotide sequences from this sample produce the same CDR3. CDR3 region: CASSLRGMNTEAFF. Here the CDR3 DNA reads TGTGCCAGCAGTTTACGAGGCATGAACACTGAAGCTTTCTTT. The V call is TRBV27, the J call TRBJ1-1; no definite D call. The germline V and J ends were trimmed by 2 bases and 0 bases, with 7 bases remaining between them. The germline V gene has CDR1 MNHEY and CDR2 SMNVEV (reference sequence). CDR3 size: 14 residues.

This clone was observed once. The chain has TRBV7-2 and TRBJ2-7; D may be TRBD2 (6 bases). Germline CDR1 and CDR2: SGHTA and FQGNSA. The CDR3 spans 14 residues. V lost 7 bases to trimming and J lost 5 bases, with 18 bases between them. CDR3 DNA: TGTGCCAGCAACCCCGGAGGGAGAGGCGACGAGCAGTACTTC. Protein sequence: CASNPGGRGDEQYF.

This chain links TRBV5-4 with TRBJ2-5; 8 bases are a match to TRBD1. The J call may be in error: the DNA end matches TRBJ2-7 better. This CDR3 is built from 13 residues. Per the germline V gene, CDR1 is SGHNT and CDR2 is YYREEE (reference sequence). DNA of the CDR3: TGTGCCAGCAGCTGGACAGGGTCCTACGAGCAGTACTTC. Translated, it gives CASSWTGSYEQYF.

The chain recombines TRBV4-2 with TRBJ1-4; D perhaps matches TRBD1 (5 bases). This CDR3 contains 15 residues. V was shortened by 1 base and J by 6 bases, with 12 bases between the two germline ends. The germline V gene encodes CDR1 LGHNA and CDR2 YNFKEQ. CDR3 region: CASSQVGEGDEKLFF. CDR3 bases: TGTGCCAGCAGCCAAGTGGGGGAAGGGGATGAAAAACTGTTTTTT.

J is TRBJ1-1 and V is TRBV27; the D gene is possibly TRBD1 (5 bases). V lost 8 bases to trimming and J lost 4 bases, with 14 bases between them. Germline V gene sequence: CDR1 MNHEY, CDR2 SMNVEV (reference sequence). The CDR3 covers 13 residues. CDR3 residues: CASRAGVRTEAFF. Written as DNA, the CDR3 is TGTGCCAGCCGGGCGGGGGTTCGCACTGAAGCTTTCTTT.

The chain combines TRBV27 with TRBJ2-6, with D perhaps given as TRBD1 or TRBD2 (5 bases each). The CDR3 is 16 amino acids. Trimming shortened V by 8 bases and J by 4 bases, and 18 bases separated the two germline ends. The germline V gene encodes CDR1 MNHEY and CDR2 SMNVEV (reference sequence). As DNA, the CDR3 is TGTGCCAGCGGAACGGGGCCCTTTGCGGGGGCCAACGTCCTGACTTTC. It is translated as CASGTGPFAGANVLTF.

This clone came up once. The chain links TRBV5-1 to TRBJ2-1; no clear D. The V gene's germline CDR1 is SGHRS and CDR2 YFSETQ. The CDR3 contains 15 residues. V was cut by 0 bases and J by 8 bases, with 15 bases left in between. For the CDR3, the DNA is TGCGCCAGCAGCTTGGTTCGTGTTGGGCACTATGAGCAGTTCTTC. Translation gives CASSLVRVGHYEQFF.

The V and J genes are TRBV9 and TRBJ2-3, with no clear D. Trimming cost V 4 bases and J 4 bases, with 13 bases left between them. The CDR3 loop spans 14 amino acids. Germline-derived CDR1 and CDR2 are SGDLS and YYNGEE. CDR3 loop: CASSPLGSADTQYF. The CDR3 nucleotides are TGTGCCAGCAGCCCGCTGGGCAGCGCAGATACGCAGTATTTT.

This clone has just one count. The chain is built from TRBV7-9 and TRBJ2-5; D is ambiguous. Trimming cost V 3 bases and J 2 bases, with 7 bases left between them. CDR3 length: 13 residues. Germline V gives CDR1 SEHNR, CDR2 FQNEAQ (reference sequence). Here the CDR3 DNA reads TGTGCCAGCAGCTTTACACATCAAGAGACCCAGTACTTC. Its protein product is CASSFTHQETQYF.

The chain links TRBV29-1 to TRBJ1-1; TRBD1 aligns across 8 bases. This CDR3 comprises 14 residues. Germline assignment: CDR1 SQVTM and CDR2 ANQGSEA. J gave up 3 bases and V 7 bases, and 10 bases lay outside the gene matches. CDR3 nucleotide sequence: TGCAGCGGCCTGCGAGACAGGGGCTACACTGAAGCTTTCTTT. It is translated as CSGLRDRGYTEAFF.